Each of the 17 T cell receptor beta chains below was sequenced from the same sample in a study of T cells in Graves' hyperthyroidism and ophthalmopathy. From RNA transcripts, TCR beta CDR3 regions were amplified. HTBI primers drove first-round RT-PCR of the TCR CDR3. MiXCR, applied by TCRdb to the multiplex PCR reads, yields one record per CDR3 protein. The sample lists roughly 300,000 distinct CDR3 sequences, over 11% occurring once. Sequenced material: blood. The receptors were gathered from a woman aged 30 to 39 with Graves' hyperthyroidism.

The chain links TRBV28 to TRBJ2-4; perhaps D is TRBD1 or TRBD2 (5 bases each). This CDR3 is 16 amino acids long. The germline gives CDR1 MDHEN, CDR2 SYDVKM. V was shortened by 6 bases and J by 0 bases, with 15 bases between the two germline ends. The CDR3 nucleotides read TGTGCCAGCAGAACACCGGGACGGCTAGCCAAAAACATTCAGTACTTC. As protein: CASRTPGRLAKNIQYF.

This clonotype has at least ten counts. The chain recombines TRBV28 with TRBJ2-1, with D tentatively TRBD2 (6 bases). Trimming cost V 3 bases and J 7 bases, with 13 bases left between them. CDR3 length equals 14 residues. Germline assignment: CDR1 MDHEN and CDR2 SYDVKM. This CDR3 reads CASSLGGGVNEQFF. CDR3 nucleotide sequence: TGTGCCAGCAGTTTGGGGGGAGGAGTGAATGAGCAGTTCTTC.

This clonotype showed up many times. J is TRBJ2-3 and V is TRBV20-1; D is undetermined. This CDR3 is built from 11 residues. Germline V gene sequence: CDR1 DFQATT, CDR2 SNEGSKA (reference sequence). Trimming shortened V by 6 bases and J by 2 bases, and 6 bases separated the two germline ends. The CDR3 coding sequence is TGCAGTGCACCGGTCACAGATACGCAGTATTTT. Amino acid sequence: CSAPVTDTQYF.

This clonotype was seen a handful of times. The chain is built from TRBV20-1 and TRBJ2-3; D not certain. This CDR3 is 18 amino acids long. Trimming stripped 6 bases from V and 4 bases from J, with 29 bases between. Per germline, CDR1 DFQATT and CDR2 SNEGSKA (reference sequence). The CDR3 is CSANSYALPGPRADTQYF. The DNA of the CDR3 is TGCAGTGCCAACAGCTACGCCCTTCCGGGCCCCCGAGCAGATACGCAGTATTTT.

The genes are TRBV6-5 and TRBJ2-1; 14 bases align to TRBD2. The V gene end was trimmed by 0 bases and the J gene end by 7 bases; junction bases not matched to a gene: 5. Germline V gene data show CDR1 as MNHEY and CDR2 as SVGAGI. This CDR3 region has 17 residues. CDR3 residues: CASSYSGTSGSGNEQFF. The CDR3 nucleotides read TGTGCCAGCAGTTACTCCGGGACTAGCGGGAGTGGGAATGAGCAGTTCTTC.

The chain employs TRBV7-2 and TRBJ1-4; D may be TRBD1 (6 bases). Germline V gives CDR1 SGHTA, CDR2 FQGNSA. Trimming left V 3 bases short and J 1 base short, with 12 bases between. The CDR3 spans 16 residues. The CDR3 bases are TGTGCCAGCAGCTTCGTGCAGGGGCAAACTAATGAAAAACTGTTTTTT. It is translated as CASSFVQGQTNEKLFF.

This clonotype was detected a few times. The chain links TRBV7-2 to TRBJ2-1, with a possible D match to TRBD2 (6 bases). Germline values: CDR1 SGHTA, CDR2 FQGNSA. V dropped 2 bases and J dropped 6 bases, with 17 bases sitting between them. The CDR3 runs 16 residues. The CDR3 is CASSLMQLVGLNEQFF. CDR3 nucleotides: TGTGCCAGCAGCTTAATGCAGCTAGTGGGACTCAATGAGCAGTTCTTC.

In its sample, this clonotype was seen a few times. The CDR3 bases are TGTGCCAGCAGTCACACCGGACAGCTCTACGAGCAGTACTTC. It translates to CASSHTGQLYEQYF. The gene calls are TRBV12-3 or TRBV12-4 and TRBJ2-7, with D perhaps TRBD1 (6 bases). The CDR3 consists of 14 residues. V was pared by 5 bases and J by 3 bases, with 14 bases between.

This clonotype was seen a few times. J is TRBJ2-1 and V is TRBV30; 7 positions match TRBD2. Trimming took 5 bases from V and 5 from J; bases not matched to a gene: 12. CDR1 and CDR2 (germline): GTSNPN, SVGIG (reference sequence). The CDR3 loop spans 15 amino acids. The CDR3 loop is CAWFPRAGDDNEQFF. CDR3 sequence (DNA): TGTGCCTGGTTCCCTAGGGCGGGAGATGACAATGAGCAGTTCTTC.

Worth noting for this clonotype: A read error is possible here, since a much larger clone lies one base away. This chain connects TRBV12-3 or TRBV12-4 to TRBJ2-7; no clear D gene. The CDR3 runs to 13 residues. Deletions cut 3 bases from V and 3 bases from J, with 9 bases between. CDR3 protein: CASSFRVGYEQYF. The CDR3 nucleotides read TGTGCCAGCAGTTTCCGGGTCGGCTACGAGCAGTACTTC.

This clonotype was counted many times. The rearrangement joins TRBV7-8 to TRBJ2-1, with D perhaps TRBD1 (5 bases). CDR1 is SGHVS and CDR2 is FQNEAQ in the germline V gene. Trimming shortened V by 1 base and J by 5 bases, and 9 bases separated the two germline ends. This CDR3 has 14 amino acids. The CDR3 bases are TGTGCCAGCAGCTTAGGAACAGGAAACAATGAGCAGTTCTTC. It is translated as CASSLGTGNNEQFF.

The rearrangement joins TRBV28 to TRBJ2-7; the match to TRBD1 covers 7 bases. This CDR3 is 18 amino acids long. Germline V gene sequence: CDR1 MDHEN, CDR2 SYDVKM. V lost 6 bases to trimming and J lost 0 bases; unmatched junction nucleotides: 17. This CDR3 reads CASSRHGTEWISSYEQYF. The CDR3 DNA follows: TGTGCCAGCAGCCGTCACGGGACAGAATGGATTAGCTCCTACGAGCAGTACTTC. Looking up the rest from reference TRBV28 and TRBJ2-7 gives the full variable domain: DVKVTQSSRYLVKRTGEKVFLECVQDMDHENMFWYRQDPGLGLRLIYFSYDVKMKEKGDIPEGYSVSREKKERFSLILESASTNQTSMYLCASSRHGTEWISSYEQYFGPGTRLTVT.

This clonotype was picked up many times. The chain joins TRBV7-9 to TRBJ2-7, with D tentatively TRBD1 or TRBD2 (5 bases each). Germline V gene sequence: CDR1 SEHNR, CDR2 FQNEAQ (reference sequence). The CDR3 is made up of 12 amino acids. V lost 5 bases and J lost 5, with 10 bases in between. The CDR3 is CASSPVGDEQYF. As DNA, the CDR3 is TGTGCCAGCAGCCCCGTGGGGGACGAGCAGTACTTC.

V and J are TRBV18 and TRBJ2-7; 9 nucleotides line up with TRBD1. J was trimmed by 9 bases and V by 6 bases; bases with no gene match: 12. CDR1 and CDR2 from the germline V gene are KGHSH and LQKENI. The CDR3 contains 14 residues. Here the CDR3 DNA reads TGTGCCAGCTCGGCGGGGACAGGGAGGGTTCGGCAGTACTTC. Protein product: CASSAGTGRVRQYF.

This clonotype was detected many times. This sequence joins TRBV2 and TRBJ2-4, with 9 bases lining up with TRBD2. The CDR3 is 17 residues long. Germline lookup yields CDR1 SNHLY and CDR2 FYNNEI. V lost 3 bases and J lost 2; bases outside the gene matches: 8. The chain's CDR3 is CASSEGLAGKTKNIQYF. The CDR3 region has the DNA TGTGCCAGCAGTGAGGGGCTAGCGGGAAAAACCAAAAACATTCAGTACTTC.

CDR3 sequence (DNA): TGTGCCAGCAGTTTTTCTAACTTCCGCACAGATACGCAGTATTTT. It specifies CASSFSNFRTDTQYF. The V and J genes are TRBV28 and TRBJ2-3; D unclear. The CDR3 contains 15 residues. Germline-derived CDR1 and CDR2 are MDHEN and SYDVKM. V lost 3 bases and J lost 1, with 11 bases in between. The full variable domain, with the rest looked up from reference TRBV28 and TRBJ2-3, is DVKVTQSSRYLVKRTGEKVFLECVQDMDHENMFWYRQDPGLGLRLIYFSYDVKMKEKGDIPEGYSVSREKKERFSLILESASTNQTSMYLCASSFSNFRTDTQYFGPGTRLTVL.

This clonotype was seen more than once but under ten times. The chain links TRBV2 to TRBJ2-7; 7 positions match TRBD1. This CDR3 is built from 13 residues. The junction had 5 bases not matched to a gene; V was cut back by 6 bases and J by 3 bases. Per the germline V gene, CDR1 is SNHLY and CDR2 is FYNNEI. DNA for the CDR3: TGTGCCAGCAGCGGGGACAGCTTCTACGAGCAGTACTTC. As protein: CASSGDSFYEQYF.